Described below is a single T cell receptor beta chain sequence and its context. Germline CDR1 and CDR2: MNHEY and SMNVEV (reference sequence). V dropped 5 bases and J dropped 4; count of bases not matched to a gene: 10. The CDR3 covers 16 residues. This entry belongs to a study of blood T cell repertoires in COVID-19. In the study overall: From T cells, B-cell-depleted T cells, or PBMCs came the material, which was cDNA or gDNA.

In the original analysis: Reference gene primers were amplified, and this amplification served to estimate nucleated cell counts. Profiled with immunoSEQ multiplex PCR; TCRdb holds only in-frame clones, not every one. V, J and clone size were drawn from that table, and D and trimming were deduced from the DNA. This table has about 260,000 clones, more than 85% appearing once. The receptor was derived from a woman aged 60 to 75 with COVID-19, enrolled during active disease. V usage is TRBV27 and J usage is TRBJ2-1; 8 bases line up with TRBD2. Material: peripheral blood. The CDR3 is CASSHLMAGGYNEQFF. DNA for the CDR3: TGTGCCAGCAGTCACTTAATGGCGGGAGGATACAATGAGCAGTTCTTC.